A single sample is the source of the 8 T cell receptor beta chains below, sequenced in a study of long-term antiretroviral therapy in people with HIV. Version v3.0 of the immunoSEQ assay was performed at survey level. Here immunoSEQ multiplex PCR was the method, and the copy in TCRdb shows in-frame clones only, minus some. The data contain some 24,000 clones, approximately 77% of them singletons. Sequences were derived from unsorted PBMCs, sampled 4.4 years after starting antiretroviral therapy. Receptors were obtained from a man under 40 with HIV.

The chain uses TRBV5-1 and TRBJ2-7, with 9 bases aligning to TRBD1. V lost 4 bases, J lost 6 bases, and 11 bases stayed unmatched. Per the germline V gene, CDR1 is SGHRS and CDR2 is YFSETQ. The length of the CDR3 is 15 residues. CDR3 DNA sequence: TGCGCCAGCAGCGGATCCGGGACAGGGTTGAGCGAGCAGTACTTC. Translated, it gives CASSGSGTGLSEQYF.

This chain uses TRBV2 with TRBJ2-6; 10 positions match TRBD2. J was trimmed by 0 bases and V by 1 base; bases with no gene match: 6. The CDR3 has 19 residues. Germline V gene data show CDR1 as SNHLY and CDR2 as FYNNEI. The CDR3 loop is CASSEDASGGFSGANVLTF. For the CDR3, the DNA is TGTGCCAGCAGTGAAGACGCTAGCGGGGGATTCTCTGGGGCCAACGTCCTGACTTTC.

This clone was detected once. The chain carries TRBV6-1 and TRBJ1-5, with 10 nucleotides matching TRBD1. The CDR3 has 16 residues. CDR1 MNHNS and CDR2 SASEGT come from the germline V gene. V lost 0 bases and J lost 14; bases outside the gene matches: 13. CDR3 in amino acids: CASSEARGTGAYSEHF. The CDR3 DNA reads TGTGCCAGCAGTGAAGCGCGGGGGACAGGGGCCTACTCGGAGCATTTT.

This chain's CDR3 is CASRTSGTLNYEQYF. The CDR3 DNA sequence: TGTGCCAGTAGAACCTCCGGGACCCTAAACTACGAGCAGTACTTC. The chain recombines TRBV19 with TRBJ2-7; perhaps D is TRBD1 or TRBD2 (5 bases each). The germline V gene encodes CDR1 LNHDA and CDR2 SQIVND (reference sequence). The CDR3 has 15 amino acids. V lost 6 bases to trimming and J lost 3 bases, with 18 bases between them.

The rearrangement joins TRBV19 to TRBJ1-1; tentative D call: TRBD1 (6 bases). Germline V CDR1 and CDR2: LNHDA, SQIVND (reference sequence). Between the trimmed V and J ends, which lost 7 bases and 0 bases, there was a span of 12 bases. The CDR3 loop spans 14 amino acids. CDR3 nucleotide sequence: TGTGCCAGTACCTGGGGGCGGTTGAACACTGAAGCTTTCTTT. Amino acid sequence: CASTWGRLNTEAFF.

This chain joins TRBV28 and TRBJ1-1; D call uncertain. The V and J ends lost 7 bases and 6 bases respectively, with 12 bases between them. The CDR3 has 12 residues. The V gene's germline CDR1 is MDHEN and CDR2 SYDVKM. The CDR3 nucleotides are TGTGCCAGCAATCGCGGGTTCGCTGAAGCTTTCTTT. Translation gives CASNRGFAEAFF.

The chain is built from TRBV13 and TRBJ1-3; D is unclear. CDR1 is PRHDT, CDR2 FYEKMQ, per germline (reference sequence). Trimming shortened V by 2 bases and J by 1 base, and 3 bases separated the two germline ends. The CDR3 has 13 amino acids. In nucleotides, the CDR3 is TGTGCCAGCAGCTTACCTTCTGGAAACACCATATATTTT. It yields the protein CASSLPSGNTIYF.

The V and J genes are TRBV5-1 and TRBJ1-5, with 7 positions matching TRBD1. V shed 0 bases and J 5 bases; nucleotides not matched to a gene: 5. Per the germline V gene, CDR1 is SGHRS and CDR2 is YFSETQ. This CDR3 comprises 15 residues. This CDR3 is CASSLGDREDQPQHF. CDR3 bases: TGCGCCAGCAGCTTGGGAGACAGGGAGGATCAGCCCCAGCATTTT.